These T cell receptor beta chains were read from a single sample in a study of blood T cell repertoires in COVID-19. The method was immunoSEQ multiplex PCR; TCRdb's version includes in-frame clones alone and lacks a portion of them. The table shows fewer than 180,000 clones, with 65% to 90% occurring only once. Sequenced material: peripheral blood. Receptors originate from a man in his sixties or seventies with acute or convalescent COVID-19. CDR3s include the opening cysteine and the closing phenylalanine or tryptophan. Fields, in order: CDR3 length, V gene, J gene, CDR3 protein.

>14|TRBV6-2/TRBV6-3|TRBJ1-5
CASSYAGGNQPQHF
>15|TRBV6-2/TRBV6-3|TRBJ2-1
CASSYDTGGRAEQFF
>15|TRBV6-5|TRBJ2-1
CASSYSGLADNEQFF
>15|TRBV4-3|TRBJ2-3
CASSQRPQVGDTQYF
>13|TRBV19|TRBJ1-5
CASSGARNQPQHF
>14|TRBV7-3|TRBJ2-2
CASSSGAGAGELFF
>15|TRBV2|TRBJ2-3
CASSELAGGRDTQYF
>15|TRBV7-2|TRBJ1-1
CASSLAAGEHTEAFF
>15|TRBV5-1|TRBJ2-1
CASSLGGGGYNEQFF
>15|TRBV6-6|TRBJ2-5
CASSYMGTSGETQYF
>13|TRBV7-9|TRBJ2-7
CASSLSDIYEQYF
>15|TRBV5-4|TRBJ2-7
CASSPPGTTIYEQYF
>16|TRBV7-2|TRBJ1-4
CASSLGTGGFGEKLFF
>16|TRBV7-8|TRBJ1-6
CASSLVGGDYNSPLHF
>16|TRBV2|TRBJ2-2
CASRLTSQGATGELFF
>15|TRBV29-1|TRBJ2-1
CSVEVVQGAGDEQFF
>16|TRBV9|TRBJ2-2
CASSVGVVPYTGELFF
>16|TRBV7-6|TRBJ2-2
CASSLVTWRSTGELFF
>14|TRBV27|TRBJ2-7
CASSSGAFSYEQYF
>12|TRBV20-1|TRBJ1-6
CSASGRQGYLHF
>14|TRBV5-6|TRBJ2-5
CASSLTGAKETQYF
>16|TRBV6-6|TRBJ1-2
CASSYGRVSANYGYTF
>18|TRBV19|TRBJ2-1
CASSIGLAGGTSRNEQFF
>18|TRBV5-1|TRBJ2-2
CASSLRPVAGGNTGELFF
>14|TRBV19|TRBJ1-1
CASSIRGRETEAFF
>17|TRBV9|TRBJ2-5
CASSVDGTGAYQETQYF
>14|TRBV27|TRBJ2-7
CASSGSREFYEQYF
>15|TRBV7-2|TRBJ2-3
CASSRSGTSTDTQYF
>15|TRBV27|TRBJ2-1
CASRGLAGVYNEQFF
>15|TRBV19|TRBJ2-2
CASTWTSGHTGELFF
>15|TRBV4-2|TRBJ2-5
CASSQNSASQETQYF
>15|TRBV15|TRBJ2-2
CATSRDKGGSRELFF
>12|TRBV27|TRBJ2-7
CASRGTGGEQYF
>15|TRBV7-9|TRBJ2-7
CASSRDVAYPYEQYF
>17|TRBV9|TRBJ2-7
CASSVEGARHSSYEQYF
>13|TRBV5-1|TRBJ1-5
CASSAQTGQAQHF
>14|TRBV11-1|TRBJ2-2
CASSLASGTGELFF
>13|TRBV28|TRBJ1-6
CASKPRENSPLHF
>14|TRBV9|TRBJ2-7
CASSADTNSYEQYF
>14|TRBV7-3|TRBJ1-6
CASSPGTGSSPLHF
>16|TRBV5-1|TRBJ2-2
CASGLNRGLGTGELFF
>14|TRBV7-2|TRBJ2-5
CASSPGTGVQTQYF
>16|TRBV9|TRBJ1-6
CASSVGGGSYNSPLHF
>11|TRBV7-2|TRBJ2-7
CASSPAYEQYF
>13|TRBV18|TRBJ2-7
CASSQSRGYEQYF
>16|TRBV7-3|TRBJ2-3
CASSSQGDHRTDTQYF
>16|TRBV7-3|TRBJ2-2
CASRQSGREHTGELFF
>14|TRBV5-8|TRBJ2-4
CASSLGARVDIQYF
>12|TRBV27|TRBJ2-5
CASSPPGQVHYF
>14|TRBV19|TRBJ2-5
CASSISSGQETQYF
>12|TRBV29-1|TRBJ2-5
CSVELDVGAQYF
>16|TRBV7-2|TRBJ2-1
CASSLARGQGWNEQFF
>18|TRBV24-1|TRBJ2-3
CATSDSRWTSGTTDTQYF